This T cell receptor beta chain was identified during a study of vaccination and CD4 T cells after COVID-19. Treatment defined: approximately 9-day PBMC culture with coronavirus spike peptide pools or control peptides (ViraFEST assay). Trimming cost V 8 bases and J 6 bases, with 14 bases left between them. The length of the CDR3 is 12 residues. Per the germline V gene, CDR1 is MNHEY and CDR2 is SVGEGT. The Oncomine TCR Beta short-read assay was applied to DNA of cultured CD4+ T cells. MiXCR, run by TCRdb on the PCR reads, gives a single entry per CDR3 protein. Here the sample spans some 13,000 distinct CDR3 sequences, roughly 62% being singletons. A note on this clonotype: No antigen is known for it.

This sequence originates from a human donor who had recovered from COVID-19. Sequencing was performed on CD4+ T cells from blood, cultured in vitro. The chain joins TRBV6-2 or TRBV6-3 to TRBJ2-7; D may be TRBD1 or TRBD2 (5 bases each). DNA for the CDR3: TGTGCCAGCCGGGACCGCCCCGCCGAGCAGTACTTC. It encodes CASRDRPAEQYF.